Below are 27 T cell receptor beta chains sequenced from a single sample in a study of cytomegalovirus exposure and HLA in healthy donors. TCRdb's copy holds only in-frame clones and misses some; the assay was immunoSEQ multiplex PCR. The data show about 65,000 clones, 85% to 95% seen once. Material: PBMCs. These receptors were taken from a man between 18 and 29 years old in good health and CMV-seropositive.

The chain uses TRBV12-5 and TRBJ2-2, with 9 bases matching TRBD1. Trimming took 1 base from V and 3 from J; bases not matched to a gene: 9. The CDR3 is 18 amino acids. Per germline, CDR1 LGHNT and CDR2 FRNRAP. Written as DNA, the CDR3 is TGTGCTAGTGGTTTGGGACTACCGGGACAGGGCGACACCGGGGAGCTGTTTTTT. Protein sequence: CASGLGLPGQGDTGELFF.

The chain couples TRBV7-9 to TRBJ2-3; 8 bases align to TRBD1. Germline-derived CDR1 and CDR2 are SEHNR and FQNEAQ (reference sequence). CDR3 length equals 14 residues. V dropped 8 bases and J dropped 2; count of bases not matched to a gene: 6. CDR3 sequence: CASRQGPPTDTQYF. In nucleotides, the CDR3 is TGTGCCAGCCGACAGGGGCCCCCCACAGATACGCAGTATTTT.

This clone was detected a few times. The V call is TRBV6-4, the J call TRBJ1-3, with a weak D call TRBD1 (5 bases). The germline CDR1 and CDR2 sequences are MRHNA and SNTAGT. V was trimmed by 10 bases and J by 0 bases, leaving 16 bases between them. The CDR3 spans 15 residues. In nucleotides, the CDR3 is TGTGCCAACCCGCTTGGGGCCTTCTCTGGAAACACCATATATTTT. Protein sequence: CANPLGAFSGNTIYF.

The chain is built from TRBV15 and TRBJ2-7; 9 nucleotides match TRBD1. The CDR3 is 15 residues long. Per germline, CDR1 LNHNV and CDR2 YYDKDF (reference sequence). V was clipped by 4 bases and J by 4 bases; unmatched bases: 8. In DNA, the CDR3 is TGTGCCACCAGCAAGCACCGGGACAGGGTTTACGAGCAGTACTTC. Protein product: CATSKHRDRVYEQYF.

The CDR3 loop reads CASSRQGADTQYF. Written as DNA, the CDR3 is TGTGCCAGCAGCCGACAGGGGGCTGATACGCAGTATTTT. The chain uses TRBV14 and TRBJ2-3, with 10 nucleotides matching TRBD1. The trim removed 4 bases at V and 6 bases at J, leaving 1 base unmatched. CDR1 is SGHDN and CDR2 is FVKESK in the germline V gene. The CDR3 sequence is 13 residues long.

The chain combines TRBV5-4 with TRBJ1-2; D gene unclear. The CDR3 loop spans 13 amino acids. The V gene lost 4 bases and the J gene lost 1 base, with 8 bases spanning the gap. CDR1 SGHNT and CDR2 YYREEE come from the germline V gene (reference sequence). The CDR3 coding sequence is TGTGCCAGCAGCGAGGTAGATAACTATGGCTACACCTTC. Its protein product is CASSEVDNYGYTF.

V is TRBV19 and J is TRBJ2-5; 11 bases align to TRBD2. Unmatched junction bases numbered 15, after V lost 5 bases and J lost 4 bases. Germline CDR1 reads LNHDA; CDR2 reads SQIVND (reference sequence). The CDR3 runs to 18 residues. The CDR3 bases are TGTGCCAGTAGTGACCGCCCCCCGACTAGCGGGGTCCCAGAGACCCAGTACTTC. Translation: CASSDRPPTSGVPETQYF.

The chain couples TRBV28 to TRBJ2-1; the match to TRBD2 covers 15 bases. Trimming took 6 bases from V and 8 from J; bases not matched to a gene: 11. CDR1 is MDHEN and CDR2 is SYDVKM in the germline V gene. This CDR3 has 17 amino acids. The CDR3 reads CASRPTGTSGRWHEQFF. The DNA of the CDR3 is TGTGCCAGCAGGCCTACCGGGACTAGCGGGAGGTGGCATGAGCAGTTCTTC. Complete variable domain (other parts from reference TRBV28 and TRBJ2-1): DVKVTQSSRYLVKRTGEKVFLECVQDMDHENMFWYRQDPGLGLRLIYFSYDVKMKEKGDIPEGYSVSREKKERFSLILESASTNQTSMYLCASRPTGTSGRWHEQFFGPGTRLTVL.

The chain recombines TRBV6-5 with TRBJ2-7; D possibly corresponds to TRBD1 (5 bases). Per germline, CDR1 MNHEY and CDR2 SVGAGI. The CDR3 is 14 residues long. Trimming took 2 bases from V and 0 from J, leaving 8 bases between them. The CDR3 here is CASSYDSHSYEQYF. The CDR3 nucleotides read TGTGCCAGCAGTTACGACAGCCACTCCTACGAGCAGTACTTC.

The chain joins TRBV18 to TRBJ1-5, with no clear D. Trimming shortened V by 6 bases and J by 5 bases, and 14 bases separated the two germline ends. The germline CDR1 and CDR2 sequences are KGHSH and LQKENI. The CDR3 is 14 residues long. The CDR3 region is CASSARQADQPQHF. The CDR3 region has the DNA TGTGCCAGCTCCGCTCGGCAGGCAGATCAGCCCCAGCATTTT.

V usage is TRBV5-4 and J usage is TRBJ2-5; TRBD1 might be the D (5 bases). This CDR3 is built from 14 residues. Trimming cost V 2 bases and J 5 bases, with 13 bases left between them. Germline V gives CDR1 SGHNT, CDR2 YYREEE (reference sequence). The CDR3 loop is CASSLRDSSETQYF. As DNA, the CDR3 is TGTGCCAGCAGCTTACGAGACAGTTCTGAGACCCAGTACTTC.

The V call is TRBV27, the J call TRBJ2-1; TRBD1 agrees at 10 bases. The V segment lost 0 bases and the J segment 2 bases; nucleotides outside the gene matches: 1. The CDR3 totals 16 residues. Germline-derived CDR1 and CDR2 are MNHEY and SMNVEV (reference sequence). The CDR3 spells CASSLSGTGAYNEQFF. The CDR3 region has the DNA TGTGCCAGCAGTTTATCCGGGACAGGGGCCTACAATGAGCAGTTCTTC.

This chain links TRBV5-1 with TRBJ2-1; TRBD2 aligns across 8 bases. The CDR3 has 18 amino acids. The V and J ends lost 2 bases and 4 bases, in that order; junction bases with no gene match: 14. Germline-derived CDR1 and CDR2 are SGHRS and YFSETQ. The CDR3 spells CASSLAPGTRLSYNEQFF. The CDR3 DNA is TGCGCCAGCAGCTTAGCTCCAGGGACTAGGTTATCATACAATGAGCAGTTCTTC.

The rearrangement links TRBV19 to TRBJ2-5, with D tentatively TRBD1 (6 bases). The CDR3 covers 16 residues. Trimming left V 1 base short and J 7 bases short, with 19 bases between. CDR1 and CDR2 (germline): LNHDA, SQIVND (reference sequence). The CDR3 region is CASSIGDTGLLATQYF. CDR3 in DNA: TGTGCCAGTAGTATAGGGGACACCGGTCTTCTGGCGACCCAGTACTTC.

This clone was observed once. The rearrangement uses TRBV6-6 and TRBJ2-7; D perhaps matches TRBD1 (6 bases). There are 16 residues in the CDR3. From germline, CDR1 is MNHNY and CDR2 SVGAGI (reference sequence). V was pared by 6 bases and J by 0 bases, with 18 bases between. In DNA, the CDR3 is TGTGCCAGCAGCTTGACAGGATCCCTATACTCCTACGAGCAGTACTTC. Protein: CASSLTGSLYSYEQYF.

CDR3 DNA sequence: TGTGCCAGCAGTGAAGCGGACAGGGAAGGGAATGGCTACACCTTC. Encoded protein: CASSEADREGNGYTF. The J gene is TRBJ1-2, the V gene TRBV2; 8 bases are a match to TRBD1. Germline lookup yields CDR1 SNHLY and CDR2 FYNNEI. CDR3 size: 15 residues. V dropped 0 bases and J dropped 6; count of bases not matched to a gene: 6.

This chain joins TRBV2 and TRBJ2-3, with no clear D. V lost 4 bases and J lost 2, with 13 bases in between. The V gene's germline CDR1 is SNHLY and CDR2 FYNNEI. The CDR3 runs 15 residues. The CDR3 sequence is CASSVRTPTTDTQYF. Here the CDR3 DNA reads TGTGCCAGCAGTGTGCGAACTCCTACCACAGATACGCAGTATTTT.

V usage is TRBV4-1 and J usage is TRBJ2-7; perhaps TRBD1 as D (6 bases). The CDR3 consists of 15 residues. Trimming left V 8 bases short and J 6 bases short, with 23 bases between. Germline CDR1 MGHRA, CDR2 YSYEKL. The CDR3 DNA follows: TGCGCCAGCGCCCATCCTGGGACATCCCTCGGCGAGCAGTACTTC. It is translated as CASAHPGTSLGEQYF.

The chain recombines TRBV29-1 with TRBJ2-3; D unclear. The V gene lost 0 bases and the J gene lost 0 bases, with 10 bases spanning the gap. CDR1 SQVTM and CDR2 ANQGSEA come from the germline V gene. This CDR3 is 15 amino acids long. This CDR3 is CSVEDEELSTDTQYF. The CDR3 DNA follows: TGCAGCGTTGAAGATGAGGAACTGAGCACAGATACGCAGTATTTT.

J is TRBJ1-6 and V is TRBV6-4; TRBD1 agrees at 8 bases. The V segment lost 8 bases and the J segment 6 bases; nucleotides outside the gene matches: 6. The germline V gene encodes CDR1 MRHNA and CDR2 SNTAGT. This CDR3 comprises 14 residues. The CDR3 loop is CASARDRLNSPLHF. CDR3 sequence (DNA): TGTGCCAGCGCCCGGGACAGGCTTAATTCACCCCTCCACTTT.

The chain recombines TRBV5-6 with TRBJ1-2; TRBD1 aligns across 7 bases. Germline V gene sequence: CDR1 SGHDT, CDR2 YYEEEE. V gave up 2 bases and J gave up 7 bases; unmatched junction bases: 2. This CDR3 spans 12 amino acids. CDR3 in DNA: TGTGCCAGCAGCTTTTACAGGGGTGGCTACACCTTC. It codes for CASSFYRGGYTF. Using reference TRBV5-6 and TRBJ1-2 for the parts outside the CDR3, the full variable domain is DAGVTQSPTHLIKTRGQQVTLRCSPKSGHDTVSWYQQALGQGPQFIFQYYEEEERQRGNFPDRFSGHQFPNYSSELNVNALLLGDSALYLCASSFYRGGYTFGSGTRLTVV.

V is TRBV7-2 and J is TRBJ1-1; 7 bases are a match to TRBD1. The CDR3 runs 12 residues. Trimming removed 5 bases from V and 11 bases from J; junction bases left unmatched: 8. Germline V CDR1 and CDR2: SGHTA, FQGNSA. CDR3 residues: CASSIDRVAAFF. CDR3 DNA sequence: TGTGCCAGCAGCATTGACAGGGTGGCGGCTTTCTTT. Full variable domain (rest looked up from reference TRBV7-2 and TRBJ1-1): GAGVSQSPSNKVTEKGKDVELRCDPISGHTALYWYRQSLGQGLEFLIYFQGNSAPDKSGLPSDRFSAERTGGSVSTLTIQRTQQEDSAVYLCASSIDRVAAFFGQGTRLTVV.

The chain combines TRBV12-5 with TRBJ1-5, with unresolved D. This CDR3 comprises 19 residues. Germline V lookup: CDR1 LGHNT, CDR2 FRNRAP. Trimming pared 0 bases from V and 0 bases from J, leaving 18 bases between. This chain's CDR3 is CASGLVLTVGSYSNQPQHF. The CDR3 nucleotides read TGTGCTAGTGGTTTGGTACTTACGGTAGGGAGTTATAGCAATCAGCCCCAGCATTTT.

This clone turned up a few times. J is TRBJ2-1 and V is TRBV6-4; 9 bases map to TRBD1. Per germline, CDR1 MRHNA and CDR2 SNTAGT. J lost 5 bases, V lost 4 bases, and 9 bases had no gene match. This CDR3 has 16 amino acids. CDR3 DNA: TGTGCCAGCAGTGTGGAGGGACAGGGCGGTCACAATGAGCAGTTCTTC. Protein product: CASSVEGQGGHNEQFF.

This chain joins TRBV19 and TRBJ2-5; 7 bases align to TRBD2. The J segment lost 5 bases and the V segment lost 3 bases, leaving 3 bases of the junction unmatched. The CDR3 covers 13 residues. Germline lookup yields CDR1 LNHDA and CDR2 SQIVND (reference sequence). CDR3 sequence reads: CASSMGGRETQYF. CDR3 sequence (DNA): TGTGCCAGTAGTATGGGAGGGAGGGAGACCCAGTACTTC.

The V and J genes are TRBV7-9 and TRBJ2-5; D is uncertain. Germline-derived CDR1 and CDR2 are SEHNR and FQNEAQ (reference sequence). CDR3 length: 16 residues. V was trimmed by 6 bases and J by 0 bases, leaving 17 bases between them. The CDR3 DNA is TGTGCCAGCAGGAGTGTAGAGAGGCGACACCAAGAGACCCAGTACTTC. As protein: CASRSVERRHQETQYF.

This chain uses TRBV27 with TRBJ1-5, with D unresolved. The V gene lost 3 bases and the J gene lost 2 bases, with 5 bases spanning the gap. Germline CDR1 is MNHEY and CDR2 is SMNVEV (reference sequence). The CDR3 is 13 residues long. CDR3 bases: TGTGCCAGCAGTTTTGCGGGCAATCAGCCCCAGCATTTT. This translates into CASSFAGNQPQHF.